This TCR beta chain came from a study of blood T cells in healthy people across ages. Study-wide points: Diversity of TCR beta correlated strongly with naive T cell percentage.

The CDR3 runs 13 residues. Germline lookup yields CDR1 MNHNS and CDR2 SASEGT. V shed 8 bases and J 8 bases; nucleotides not matched to a gene: 9. As to this clonotype: Antigen specificity is unknown.

A second PCR, run for roughly 6 to 11 cycles, used a sample-barcoded 5' primer plus a J-beta primer mix. Each CDR3 protein is one row after TCRdb ran MiXCR on the 5' RACE reads. The table has over a million distinct CDR3 sequences, 59% seen once; the top ten hold roughly 6.3%. This TCR came from a man between 18 and 29 years old in good health. Sequenced sample: blood. The J gene is TRBJ2-1, the V gene TRBV6-1; 7 nucleotides align to TRBD1. CDR3 sequence (DNA): TGTGCCAGCGGAGGACAGGTCGTCTATGAGCAGTTCTTC. It translates to CASGGQVVYEQFF.